This T cell receptor (beta chain) appears in the sequencing data of a study of blood T cell repertoires in COVID-19. On the study more broadly: Samples came from the United States, Italy and Spain, spanning acute and convalescent COVID-19. PBMCs, B-cell-depleted T cells, or T cells were the source of the cDNA or gDNA that made up the material.

Germline assignment: CDR1 MDHEN and CDR2 SYDVKM. Trimming removed 5 bases at V and 12 bases at J, with 13 bases between. The CDR3 runs to 11 residues. Original data processing: From reference gene primer amplification, estimates of nucleated cell counts were derived. TCRdb's copy holds only in-frame clones and misses some; the assay was immunoSEQ multiplex PCR. V, J and clone size derive from that table, while D and trimming were established from the DNA sequence. The data contain tens of thousands of clones, roughly 88% of them seen just once; the ten biggest clones take up 1.5% to 2%. Sequenced input: peripheral blood. The TCR was taken from a man younger than 45 with acute or convalescent COVID-19. This chain links TRBV28 with TRBJ1-2; possibly TRBD1 for D (5 bases). The CDR3 sequence is CASSHPSGDTF. The CDR3 coding sequence is TGTGCCAGCAGTCACCCGTCGGGGGACACCTTC.